This note documents a single T cell receptor (beta chain) sequence. Its antigen is unidentified. The sample is drawn from a study of T cells in Graves' hyperthyroidism and ophthalmopathy. Germline values: CDR1 SGDLS, CDR2 YYNGEE. V was cut by 0 bases and J by 4 bases, with 13 bases left in between. The CDR3 sequence is 16 residues long. RNA transcripts gave rise to amplified TCR beta CDR3 regions. Initially, a first-round RT-PCR of the TCR CDR3 employed the HTBI primer set. TCRdb re-called the multiplex PCR reads with MiXCR, one entry per CDR3 protein. The repertoire consists of roughly 500,000 distinct CDR3 sequences, with over 45% occurring once and the leading ten covering about two fifths. Study conclusions and caveats: Within blood appeared most thyroid clonotypes that had expanded above 0.001. Ophthalmopathy was distinguished from stable hyperthyroidism by 13 V-J signatures.

This chain uses TRBV9 with TRBJ2-2; possibly TRBD2 for D (6 bases). The source of this sequence is an adult woman with Graves' disease, either hyperthyroidism or ophthalmopathy (not recorded which). The material sequenced was peripheral blood or thyroid tissue (not recorded which). DNA of the CDR3: TGTGCCAGCAGCGTAGATCAGGGAGGCCTCACCGGGGAGCTGTTTTTT. It specifies CASSVDQGGLTGELFF.